The TCR beta chain described here comes from a study of CD8 T cells in ankylosing spondylitis. Overall study results and limits: Made up of fewer than ten highly homologous variants, a TCR beta motif appeared characteristic of ankylosing spondylitis blood. A number of the motif variants had already been described in reactive arthritis synovial fluid and blood. Matched ankylosing spondylitis synovial fluid reportedly showed significant enrichment of disease-linked clones.

The CDR3 runs 14 residues. Per germline, CDR1 SGHKS and CDR2 YYEKEE (reference sequence). V gave up 2 bases and J gave up 5 bases, with 11 bases separating them. Making use of molecular barcodes, quantitative 5'-RACE generated TCR beta libraries. TCRdb fed the 5' RACE reads into MiXCR, producing one record per CDR3 protein. The sample includes 200,000 to 250,000 distinct CDR3 sequences, about 16% of them seen just once. The table lists this clonotype with a few counts. The target antigen is unknown. The receptor's source is a male donor with ankylosing spondylitis. V is TRBV5-5 and J is TRBJ1-5; tentatively, D is TRBD1 (6 bases). The sequenced sample consisted of blood, either unsorted or a sorted T cell fraction (not recorded which). CDR3 nucleotide sequence: TGTGCCAGCAGCTTAGTGGGGGCTGATCAGCCCCAGCATTTT. This translates into CASSLVGADQPQHF.